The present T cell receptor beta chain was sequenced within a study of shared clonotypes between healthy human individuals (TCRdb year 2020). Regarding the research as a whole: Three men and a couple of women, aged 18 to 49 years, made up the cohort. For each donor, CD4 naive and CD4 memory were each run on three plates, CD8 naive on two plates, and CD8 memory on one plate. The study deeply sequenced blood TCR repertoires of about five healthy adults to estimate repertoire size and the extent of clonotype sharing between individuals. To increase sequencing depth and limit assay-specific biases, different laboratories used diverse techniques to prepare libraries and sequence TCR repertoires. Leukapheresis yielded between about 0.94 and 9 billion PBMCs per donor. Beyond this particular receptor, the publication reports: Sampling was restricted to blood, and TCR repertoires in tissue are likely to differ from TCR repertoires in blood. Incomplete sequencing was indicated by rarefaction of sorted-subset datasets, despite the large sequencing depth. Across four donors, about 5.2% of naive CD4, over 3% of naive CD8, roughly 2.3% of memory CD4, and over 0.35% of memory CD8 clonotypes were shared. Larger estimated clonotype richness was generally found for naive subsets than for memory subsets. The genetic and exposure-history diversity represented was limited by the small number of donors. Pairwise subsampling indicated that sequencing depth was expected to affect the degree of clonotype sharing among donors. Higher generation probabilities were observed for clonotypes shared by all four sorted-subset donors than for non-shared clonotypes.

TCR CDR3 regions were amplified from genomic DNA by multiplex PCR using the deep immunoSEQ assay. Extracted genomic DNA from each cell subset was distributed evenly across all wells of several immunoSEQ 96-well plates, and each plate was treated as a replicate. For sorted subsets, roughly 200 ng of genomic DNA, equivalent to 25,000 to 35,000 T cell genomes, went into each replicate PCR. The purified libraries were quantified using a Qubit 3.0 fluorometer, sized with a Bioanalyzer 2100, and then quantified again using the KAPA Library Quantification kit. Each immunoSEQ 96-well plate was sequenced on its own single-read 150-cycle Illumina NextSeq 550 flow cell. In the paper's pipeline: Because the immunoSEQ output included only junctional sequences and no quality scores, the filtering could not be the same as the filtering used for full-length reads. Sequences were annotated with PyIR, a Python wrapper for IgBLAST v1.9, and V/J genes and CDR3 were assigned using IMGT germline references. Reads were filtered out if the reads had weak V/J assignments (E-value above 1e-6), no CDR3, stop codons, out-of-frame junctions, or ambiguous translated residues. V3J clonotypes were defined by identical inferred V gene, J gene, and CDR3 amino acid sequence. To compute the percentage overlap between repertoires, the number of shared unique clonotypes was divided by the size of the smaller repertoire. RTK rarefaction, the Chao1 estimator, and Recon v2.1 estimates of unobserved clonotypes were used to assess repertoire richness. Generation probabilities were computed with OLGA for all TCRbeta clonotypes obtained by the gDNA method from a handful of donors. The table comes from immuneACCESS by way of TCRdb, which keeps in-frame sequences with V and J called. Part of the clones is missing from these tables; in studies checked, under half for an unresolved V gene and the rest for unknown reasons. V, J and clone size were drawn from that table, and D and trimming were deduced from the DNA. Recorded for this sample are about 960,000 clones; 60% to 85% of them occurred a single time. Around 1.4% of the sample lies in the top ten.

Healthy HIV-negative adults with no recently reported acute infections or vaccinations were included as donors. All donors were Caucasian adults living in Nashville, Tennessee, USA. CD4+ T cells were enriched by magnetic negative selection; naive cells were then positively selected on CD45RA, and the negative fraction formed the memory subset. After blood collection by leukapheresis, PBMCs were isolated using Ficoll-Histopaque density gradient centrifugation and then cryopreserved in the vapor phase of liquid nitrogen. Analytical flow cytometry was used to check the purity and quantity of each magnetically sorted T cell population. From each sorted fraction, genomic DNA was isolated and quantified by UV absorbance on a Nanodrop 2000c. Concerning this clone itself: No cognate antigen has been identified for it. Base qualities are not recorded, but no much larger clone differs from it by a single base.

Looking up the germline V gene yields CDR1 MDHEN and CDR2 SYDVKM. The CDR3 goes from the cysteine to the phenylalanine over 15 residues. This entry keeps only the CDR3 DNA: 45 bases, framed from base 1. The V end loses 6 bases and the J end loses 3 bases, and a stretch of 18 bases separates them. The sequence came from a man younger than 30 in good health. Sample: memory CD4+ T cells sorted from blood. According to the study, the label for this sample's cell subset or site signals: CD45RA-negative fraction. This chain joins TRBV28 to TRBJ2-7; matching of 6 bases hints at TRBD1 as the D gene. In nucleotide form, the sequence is TGTGCCAGCAGGGGGGCAGAGGGGTATGGCTACGAGCAGTACTTC. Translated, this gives CASRGAEGYGYEQYF.